The 21 T cell receptor beta chains in this list originate from one sample, sequenced in a study of identical twins. Each CDR3 protein is one row after TCRdb ran MiXCR on the 5' RACE reads. The sample lists 550,000 to 700,000 distinct CDR3 sequences, over 20% occurring once. The sample was also reused in another study, on T cells expressing NK-cell markers.

Specimen: PBMCs. Source of these receptors: a woman between 18 and 29 years old in good health.

This chain links TRBV20-1 with TRBJ2-7; 10 nucleotides line up with TRBD2. The V gene's germline CDR1 is DFQATT and CDR2 SNEGSKA (reference sequence). The CDR3 sequence is 14 residues long. V lost 1 base and J lost 4; bases outside the gene matches: 4. CDR3 in amino acids: CSARAIAGGYEQYF. Here the CDR3 DNA reads TGCAGTGCTAGAGCAATAGCGGGGGGATACGAGCAGTACTTC.

The rearrangement uses TRBV6-1 and TRBJ2-2; D perhaps matches TRBD1 (6 bases). Trimming left V 6 bases short and J 7 bases short, with 15 bases between. The CDR3 contains 14 residues. CDR1 and CDR2 from the germline V gene are MNHNS and SASEGT. CDR3 amino acids: CASRPAGTNGELFF. The CDR3, as DNA: TGTGCCAGCAGACCAGCCGGGACAAACGGGGAGCTGTTTTTT.

The rearrangement links TRBV2 to TRBJ2-1, with 14 bases that match TRBD2. This CDR3 contains 15 residues. The germline gives CDR1 SNHLY, CDR2 FYNNEI. V lost 9 bases to trimming and J lost 8 bases; unmatched junction nucleotides: 9. The chain's CDR3 is CASRAGLAGVYEQFF. In DNA form, the CDR3 reads TGTGCCAGTCGCGCGGGACTAGCGGGAGTCTATGAGCAGTTCTTC.

The V and J genes are TRBV18 and TRBJ1-1; TRBD1 agrees at 10 bases. The CDR3 consists of 13 residues. V was pared by 4 bases and J by 8 bases, with 4 bases of the junction left unmatched. The germline CDR1 and CDR2 sequences are KGHSH and LQKENI. The CDR3 sequence: CASSRTGGVEAFF. CDR3 nucleotide sequence: TGTGCCAGCTCACGGACAGGGGGTGTGGAAGCTTTCTTT. Complete variable domain (other parts from reference TRBV18 and TRBJ1-1): NAGVMQNPRHLVRRRGQEARLRCSPMKGHSHVYWYRQLPEEGLKFMVYLQKENIIDESGMPKERFSAEFPKEGPSILRIQQVVRGDSAAYFCASSRTGGVEAFFGQGTRLTVV.

The rearrangement uses TRBV6-2 or TRBV6-3 and TRBJ2-1, with D unclear. CDR1 and CDR2 (germline): MNHEY, SVGEGT. CDR3 length: 13 amino acids. Trimming cost V 5 bases and J 3 bases, with 8 bases left between them. In DNA form, the CDR3 reads TGTGCCAGCAGTATCACAGTCTACAATGAGCAGTTCTTC. Its translation is CASSITVYNEQFF.

CDR3 residues: CASSTLSGGANEQFF. CDR3 DNA sequence: TGTGCCAGCAGCACGCTTAGCGGGGGGGCGAATGAGCAGTTCTTC. This chain uses TRBV11-3 with TRBJ2-1; 11 bases map to TRBD2. V was clipped by 5 bases and J by 7 bases; unmatched bases: 7. Germline-derived CDR1 and CDR2 are SGHNT and YENEEA. The CDR3 contains 15 residues.

V usage is TRBV29-1 and J usage is TRBJ2-7, with 8 bases identical to TRBD1. The CDR3 covers 14 residues. With 7 bases clipped from V and 0 bases from J, the junction kept 8 bases outside the gene matches. Per germline, CDR1 SQVTM and CDR2 ANQGSEA. CDR3 in DNA: TGCAGCGCGAAGGCCGGGACAGGCTCCTACGAGCAGTACTTC. Protein product: CSAKAGTGSYEQYF.

The CDR3 spells CASSLAPVGGGFTDTQYF. CDR3 bases: TGTGCCAGCAGCTTAGCCCCGGTGGGGGGGGGCTTCACAGATACGCAGTATTTT. The chain has TRBV7-2 and TRBJ2-3, with D possibly TRBD2 on 7 matching bases. The CDR3 has 18 residues. CDR1 is SGHTA, CDR2 FQGNSA, per germline. The V gene lost 0 bases and the J gene lost 2 bases, with 18 bases spanning the gap. The full variable domain, rest sourced from reference TRBV7-2 and TRBJ2-3, is GAGVSQSPSNKVTEKGKDVELRCDPISGHTALYWYRQSLGQGLEFLIYFQGNSAPDKSGLPSDRFSAERTGGSVSTLTIQRTQQEDSAVYLCASSLAPVGGGFTDTQYFGPGTRLTVL.

V usage is TRBV4-3 and J usage is TRBJ2-2; D is unresolved. The V gene lost 3 bases and the J gene lost 3 bases, with 11 bases spanning the gap. The CDR3 is 15 amino acids. Germline lookup yields CDR1 LGHNA and CDR2 YSLEER. CDR3 amino acids: CASSHSDRYTGELFF. Here the CDR3 DNA reads TGCGCCAGCAGCCACTCGGACCGTTACACCGGGGAGCTGTTTTTT.

V is TRBV11-3 and J is TRBJ2-4, with D tentatively TRBD1 (7 bases). Germline CDR1 reads SGHNT; CDR2 reads YENEEA. This CDR3 contains 16 residues. The V and J ends lost 2 bases and 1 base respectively, with 12 bases between them. The CDR3 reads CASSLQGGSAKNIQYF. CDR3 nucleotides: TGTGCCAGCAGCTTACAGGGGGGATCGGCCAAAAACATTCAGTACTTC.

The V call is TRBV15, the J call TRBJ1-2; 9 bases line up with TRBD1. With V trimmed by 6 bases and J by 7 bases, 6 bases remained unmatched. Germline CDR1 and CDR2: LNHNV and YYDKDF (reference sequence). The CDR3 covers 13 residues. In DNA form, the CDR3 reads TGTGCCACCAGAGGACAGGGGCGGAGTGGCTACACCTTC. This encodes CATRGQGRSGYTF.

The V call is TRBV25-1, the J call TRBJ2-1; TRBD1 agrees at 11 bases. V dropped 5 bases and J dropped 4; count of bases not matched to a gene: 7. The CDR3 covers 16 residues. Per the germline V gene, CDR1 is MGHDK and CDR2 is SYGVNS. The CDR3 DNA reads TGTGCCAGCAGTTCCCGAGGGACAGGGGGTTACAATGAGCAGTTCTTC. Protein product: CASSSRGTGGYNEQFF.

The CDR3 DNA reads as TGTGCCAGCTATTCTGGACAGTCGTCGACAGGGGAGCTGTTTTTT. It codes for CASYSGQSSTGELFF. The rearrangement joins TRBV2 to TRBJ2-2, with TRBD1 as a possible D gene (6 bases). The germline V gene has CDR1 SNHLY and CDR2 FYNNEI. This CDR3 comprises 15 residues. Trimming took 8 bases from V and 8 from J, leaving 21 bases between them. The variable domain in full, with the rest retrieved from reference TRBV2 and TRBJ2-2, is EPEVTQTPSHQVTQMGQEVILRCVPISNHLYFYWYRQILGQKVEFLVSFYNNEISEKSEIFDDQFSVERPDGSNFTLKIRSTKLEDSAMYFCASYSGQSSTGELFFGEGSRLTVL.

V gene TRBV20-1 combines with J gene TRBJ2-5, with D possibly being TRBD2 (5 bases). Germline V gene data show CDR1 as DFQATT and CDR2 as SNEGSKA (reference sequence). Trimming removed 3 bases from V and 1 base from J, with 9 bases in between. This CDR3 has 13 amino acids. The CDR3 spells CSASFAGQETQYF. For the CDR3, the DNA is TGCAGTGCTAGCTTCGCGGGCCAAGAGACCCAGTACTTC.

This clonotype was counted only a few times. The chain employs TRBV12-3 or TRBV12-4 and TRBJ2-7, with TRBD2 matching 10 bases. The J segment lost 3 bases and the V segment lost 11 bases, leaving 10 bases of the junction unmatched. The CDR3 is 14 amino acids. The CDR3 spells CASGKREGHYEQYF. The CDR3 DNA follows: TGTGCCTCGGGGAAGCGGGAGGGCCACTACGAGCAGTACTTC.

This clonotype turned up a few times. This chain connects TRBV29-1 to TRBJ2-7; no clear D gene. V gave up 7 bases and J gave up 2 bases, with 9 bases separating them. CDR3 length equals 11 residues. CDR1 is SQVTM and CDR2 is ANQGSEA in the germline V gene. As DNA, the CDR3 is TGCAGCGCTATGGGCCCCTACGAGCAGTACTTC. Protein product: CSAMGPYEQYF.

This clonotype was counted between two and nine times. The chain links TRBV30 to TRBJ2-3; D is perhaps TRBD1 (6 bases). The CDR3 runs 14 residues. Germline CDR1 and CDR2: GTSNPN and SVGIG (reference sequence). The V gene lost 5 bases and the J gene lost 4 bases, with 16 bases spanning the gap. In nucleotides, the CDR3 is TGTGCCTGGGAACCGACAGGTAGCTCAGATACGCAGTATTTT. It yields the protein CAWEPTGSSDTQYF.

This clonotype was seen only a few times. The chain links TRBV5-6 to TRBJ2-2; TRBD2 agrees at 9 bases. The CDR3 extends over 16 amino acids. CDR1 and CDR2 (germline): SGHDT, YYEEEE. V dropped 0 bases and J dropped 4; count of bases not matched to a gene: 4. The CDR3, as DNA: TGTGCCAGCAGCTTGGCTACGGGACTAGCCACCGGGGAGCTGTTTTTT. Translation gives CASSLATGLATGELFF.

J is TRBJ1-1 and V is TRBV7-9; D not certain. The CDR3 length is 13 residues. The germline V gene encodes CDR1 SEHNR and CDR2 FQNEAQ (reference sequence). The germline V and J ends were trimmed by 3 bases and 4 bases, with 9 bases remaining between them. The CDR3 sequence is CASSLSWSTEAFF. CDR3 sequence (DNA): TGTGCCAGCAGCTTGAGCTGGAGCACTGAAGCTTTCTTT.

The rearrangement joins TRBV28 to TRBJ2-1, with D uncertain. The V end was cut by 3 bases, the J end by 8 bases, with 8 bases between. This CDR3 is built from 12 residues. Germline CDR1 and CDR2: MDHEN and SYDVKM. As DNA, the CDR3 is TGTGCCAGCAGTTTCATGAGGTATGAGCAGTTCTTC. Translation gives CASSFMRYEQFF.

This clonotype was seen a handful of times. This chain joins TRBV18 and TRBJ2-7, with D possibly being TRBD1 (6 bases). V dropped 3 bases and J dropped 6 bases, with 9 bases sitting between them. CDR1 is KGHSH, CDR2 LQKENI, per germline. The CDR3 sequence is 12 residues long. The CDR3 region is CASSPTGFEQYF. The CDR3 nucleotides read TGTGCCAGCTCACCGACAGGTTTCGAGCAGTACTTC.